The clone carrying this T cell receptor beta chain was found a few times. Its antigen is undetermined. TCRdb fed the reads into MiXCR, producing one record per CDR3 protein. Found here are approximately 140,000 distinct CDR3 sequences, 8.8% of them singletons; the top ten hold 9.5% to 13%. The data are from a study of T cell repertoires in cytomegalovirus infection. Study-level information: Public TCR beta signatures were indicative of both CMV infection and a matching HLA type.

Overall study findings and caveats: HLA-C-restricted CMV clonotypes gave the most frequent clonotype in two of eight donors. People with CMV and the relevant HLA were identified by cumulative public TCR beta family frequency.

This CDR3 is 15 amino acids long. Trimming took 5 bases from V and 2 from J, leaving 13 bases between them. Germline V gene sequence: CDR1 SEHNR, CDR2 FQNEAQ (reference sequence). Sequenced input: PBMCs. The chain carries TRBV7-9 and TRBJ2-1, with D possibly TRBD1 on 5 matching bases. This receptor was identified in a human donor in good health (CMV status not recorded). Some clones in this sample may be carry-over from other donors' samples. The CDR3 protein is CASSTIPGPYNEQFF. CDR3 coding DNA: TGTGCCAGCAGCACCATCCCAGGGCCCTACAATGAGCAGTTCTTC.